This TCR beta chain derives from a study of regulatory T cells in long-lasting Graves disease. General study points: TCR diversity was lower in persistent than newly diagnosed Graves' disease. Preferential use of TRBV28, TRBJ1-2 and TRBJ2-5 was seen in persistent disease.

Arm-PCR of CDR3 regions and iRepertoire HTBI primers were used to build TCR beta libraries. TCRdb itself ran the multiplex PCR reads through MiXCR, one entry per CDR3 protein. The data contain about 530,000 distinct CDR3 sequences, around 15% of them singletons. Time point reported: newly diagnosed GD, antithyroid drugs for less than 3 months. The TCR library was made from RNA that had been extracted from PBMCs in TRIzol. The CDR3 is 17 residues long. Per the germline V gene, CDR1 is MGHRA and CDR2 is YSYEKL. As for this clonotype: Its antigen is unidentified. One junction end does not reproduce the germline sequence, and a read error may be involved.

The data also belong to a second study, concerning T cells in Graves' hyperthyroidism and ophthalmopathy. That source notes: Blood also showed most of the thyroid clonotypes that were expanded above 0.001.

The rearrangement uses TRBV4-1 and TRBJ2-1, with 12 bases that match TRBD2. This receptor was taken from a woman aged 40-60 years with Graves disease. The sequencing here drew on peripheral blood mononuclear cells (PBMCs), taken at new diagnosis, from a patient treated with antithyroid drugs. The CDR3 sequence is CASSPTLAGGPHNEQFF. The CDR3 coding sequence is TGTGCCAGCAGTCCCACCCTAGCGGGGGGGCCGCACAATGAGCAGTTCTTC.